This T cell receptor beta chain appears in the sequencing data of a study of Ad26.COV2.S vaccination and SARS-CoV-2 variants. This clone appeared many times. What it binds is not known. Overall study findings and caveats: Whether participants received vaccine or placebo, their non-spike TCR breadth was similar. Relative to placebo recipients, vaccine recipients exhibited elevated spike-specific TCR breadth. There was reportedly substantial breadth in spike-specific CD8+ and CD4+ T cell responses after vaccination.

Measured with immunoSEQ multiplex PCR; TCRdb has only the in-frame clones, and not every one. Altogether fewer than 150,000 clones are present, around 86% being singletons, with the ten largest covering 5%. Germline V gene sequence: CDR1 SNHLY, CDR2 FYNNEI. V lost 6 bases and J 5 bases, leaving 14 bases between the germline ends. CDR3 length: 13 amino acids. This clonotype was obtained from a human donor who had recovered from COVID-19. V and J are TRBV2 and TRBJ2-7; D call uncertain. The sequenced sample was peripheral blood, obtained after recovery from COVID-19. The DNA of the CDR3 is TGTGCCAGCAGGCTGACTTTTGGCGACGAGCAGTACTTC. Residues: CASRLTFGDEQYF.